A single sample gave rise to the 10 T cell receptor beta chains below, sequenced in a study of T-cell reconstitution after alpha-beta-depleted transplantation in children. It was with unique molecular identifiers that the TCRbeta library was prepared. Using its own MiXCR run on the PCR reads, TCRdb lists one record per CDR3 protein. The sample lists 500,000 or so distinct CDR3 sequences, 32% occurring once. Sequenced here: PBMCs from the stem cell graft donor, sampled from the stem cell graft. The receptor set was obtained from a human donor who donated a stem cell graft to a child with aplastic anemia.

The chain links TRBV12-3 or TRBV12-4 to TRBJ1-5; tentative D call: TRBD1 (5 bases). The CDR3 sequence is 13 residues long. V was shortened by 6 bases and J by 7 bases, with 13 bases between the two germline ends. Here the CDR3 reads CASSTGAGQPQHF. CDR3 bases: TGTGCCAGCAGCACAGGAGCAGGACAGCCCCAGCATTTT.

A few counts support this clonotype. CDR3: CSASSRGLGYEQYF. CDR3 nucleotides: TGCAGTGCTAGTTCCAGGGGGCTTGGCTACGAGCAGTACTTC. V usage is TRBV20-1 and J usage is TRBJ2-7, with TRBD1 identical over 8 bases. V gave up 3 bases and J gave up 3 bases; unmatched junction bases: 7. The CDR3 runs 14 residues. The germline V gene encodes CDR1 DFQATT and CDR2 SNEGSKA (reference sequence).

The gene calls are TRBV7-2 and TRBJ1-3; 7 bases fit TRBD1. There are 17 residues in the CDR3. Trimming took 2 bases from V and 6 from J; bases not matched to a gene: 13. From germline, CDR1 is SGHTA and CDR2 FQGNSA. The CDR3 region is CASSLTIGRQGINTIYF. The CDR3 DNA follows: TGTGCCAGCAGCTTAACTATAGGTCGACAGGGTATAAACACCATATATTTT.

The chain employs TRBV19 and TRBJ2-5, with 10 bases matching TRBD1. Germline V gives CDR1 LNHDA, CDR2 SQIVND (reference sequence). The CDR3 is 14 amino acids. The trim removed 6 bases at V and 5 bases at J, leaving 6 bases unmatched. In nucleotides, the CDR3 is TGTGCCAGTAGCGAGACAGGGGGCGCGGAGACCCAGTACTTC. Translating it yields CASSETGGAETQYF.

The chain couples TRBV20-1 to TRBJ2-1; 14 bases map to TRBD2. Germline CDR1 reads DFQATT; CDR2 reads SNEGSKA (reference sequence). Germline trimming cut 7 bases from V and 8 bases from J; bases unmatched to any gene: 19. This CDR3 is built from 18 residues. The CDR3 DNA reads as TGCAGTGGAGGGAGCGGACTAGCGGGAGGTAGGGGGAAGGATGAGCAGTTCTTC. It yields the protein CSGGSGLAGGRGKDEQFF.

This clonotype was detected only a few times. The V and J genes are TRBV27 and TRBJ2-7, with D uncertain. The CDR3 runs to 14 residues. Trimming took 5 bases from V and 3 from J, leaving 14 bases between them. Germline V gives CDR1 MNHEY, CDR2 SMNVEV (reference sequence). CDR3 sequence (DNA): TGTGCCAGCAGTCCTCTCTTAGACGACTACGAGCAGTACTTC. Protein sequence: CASSPLLDDYEQYF.

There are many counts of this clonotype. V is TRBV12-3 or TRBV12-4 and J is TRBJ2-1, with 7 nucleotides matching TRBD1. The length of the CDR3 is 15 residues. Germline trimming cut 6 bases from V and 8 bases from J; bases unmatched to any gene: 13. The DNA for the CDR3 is TGTGCCAGCAGCCAATCGACAGGGTCGACGGATGAGCAGTTCTTC. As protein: CASSQSTGSTDEQFF.

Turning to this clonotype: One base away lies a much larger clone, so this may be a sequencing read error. CDR3 DNA sequence: TGTGCCAGCAGCGTAGAGGCGGGAAGCTCCTACAATGAGCAGTTCTTC. The encoded protein is CASSVEAGSSYNEQFF. This sequence joins TRBV9 and TRBJ2-1, with a weak D call TRBD2 (6 bases). V lost 0 bases and J 0 bases, leaving 10 bases between the germline ends. The germline V gene has CDR1 SGDLS and CDR2 YYNGEE. The CDR3 spans 16 residues.

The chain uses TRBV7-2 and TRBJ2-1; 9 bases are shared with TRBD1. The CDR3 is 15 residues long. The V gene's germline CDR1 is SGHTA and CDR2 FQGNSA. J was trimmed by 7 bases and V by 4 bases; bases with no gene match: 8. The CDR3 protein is CASSSADRGGNEQFF. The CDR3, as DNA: TGTGCCAGCAGCTCTGCGGACAGGGGAGGTAATGAGCAGTTCTTC.

The chain's CDR3 is CASSPSGDAYNEQFF. The CDR3 DNA follows: TGTGCCAGCAGCCCTAGCGGGGATGCCTACAATGAGCAGTTCTTC. The rearrangement uses TRBV7-9 and TRBJ2-1; TRBD2 matches at 9 bases. The CDR3 has 15 amino acids. The V segment lost 5 bases and the J segment 2 bases; nucleotides outside the gene matches: 4. Germline lookup yields CDR1 SEHNR and CDR2 FQNEAQ (reference sequence). The full variable domain, its missing parts supplied by reference TRBV7-9 and TRBJ2-1, is DTGVSQNPRHKITKRGQNVTFRCDPISEHNRLYWYRQTLGQGPEFLTYFQNEAQLEKSRLLSDRFSAERPKGSFSTLEIQRTEQGDSAMYLCASSPSGDAYNEQFFGPGTRLTVL.